The next 20 T cell receptor beta chains were all read from a single sample in a study of blood T cells in healthy people across ages. A second PCR, run for about 7 to 11 cycles, used a sample-barcoded 5' primer plus a J-beta primer mix. From the 5' RACE reads, TCRdb called clonotypes with MiXCR, one entry per CDR3 protein. Among 850,000 to 1,000,000 distinct CDR3 sequences listed, 40% to 60% were seen once. Material: blood. These TCRs come from a man aged 25-45 years in good health.

This chain connects TRBV20-1 to TRBJ1-5; 7 bases line up with TRBD1. V shed 6 bases and J 4 bases; nucleotides not matched to a gene: 9. Germline V gene data show CDR1 as DFQATT and CDR2 as SNEGSKA (reference sequence). This CDR3 comprises 14 residues. The CDR3 sequence is CSAATGWYNQPQHF. CDR3 DNA sequence: TGCAGTGCCGCGACAGGGTGGTATAATCAGCCCCAGCATTTT.

The sample holds a few counts of this clonotype. This chain links TRBV5-1 with TRBJ1-6; D is possibly TRBD1 (5 bases). The CDR3 is 16 amino acids. Trimming stripped 3 bases from V and 0 bases from J, with 10 bases between. Germline V gene data show CDR1 as SGHRS and CDR2 as YFSETQ. CDR3 nucleotides: TGCGCCAGCAGCTCGACAGCTAGCTCCTATAATTCACCCCTCCACTTT. Protein product: CASSSTASSYNSPLHF.

This clonotype was detected once. The chain joins TRBV4-1 to TRBJ2-4, with unresolved D. Germline V gene lookup returns CDR1 MGHRA and CDR2 YSYEKL. Trimming took off 0 bases at V and 7 bases at J, with 4 bases between the two ends. This CDR3 is 12 amino acids long. CDR3 in DNA: TGCGCCAGCAGCCAAGATCTTAACATTCAGTACTTC. Translation gives CASSQDLNIQYF.

This clonotype was detected many times. The V gene is TRBV29-1, the J gene TRBJ2-1; 9 bases are shared with TRBD1. Germline V gives CDR1 SQVTM, CDR2 ANQGSEA. Trimming removed 2 bases from V and 0 bases from J; junction bases left unmatched: 2. The CDR3 runs 15 residues. This CDR3 reads CSVERGQGSYNEQFF. In nucleotides, the CDR3 is TGCAGCGTTGAAAGGGGACAGGGCTCCTACAATGAGCAGTTCTTC.

The chain joins TRBV5-1 to TRBJ1-2, with unresolved D. The V and J ends lost 0 bases and 0 bases respectively, with 9 bases between them. This CDR3 is built from 15 residues. In germline, CDR1 is SGHRS, CDR2 YFSETQ. In DNA form, the CDR3 reads TGCGCCAGCAGCTTGGAACCGGAAGCTAACTATGGCTACACCTTC. This encodes CASSLEPEANYGYTF.

This clonotype was counted once. One end of the junction fails to match germline, which may point to a read error. The rearrangement uses TRBV7-2 and TRBJ2-3; the D is unclear. The germline V gene encodes CDR1 SGHTA and CDR2 FQGNSA. This CDR3 has 12 amino acids. The CDR3 region has the DNA TGTGCCAGCAGCACCTCCACAGATACGCTGTATTTT. This codes for CASSTSTDTLYF.

The chain recombines TRBV12-3 or TRBV12-4 with TRBJ2-5, with TRBD1 matching over 7 bases. The CDR3 extends over 15 amino acids. V dropped 4 bases and J dropped 5; count of bases not matched to a gene: 10. CDR3 sequence (DNA): TGTGCCAGCAGTTCCCAGGCAGGGGGTAGGGAGACCCAGTACTTC. Protein product: CASSSQAGGRETQYF.

There are a few counts of this clonotype. This chain joins TRBV6-1 and TRBJ2-5; 9 bases are a match to TRBD2. Germline CDR1 and CDR2: MNHNS and SASEGT. J was trimmed by 4 bases and V by 3 bases; bases with no gene match: 9. The CDR3 is 16 amino acids. The CDR3 nucleotides are TGTGCCAGCAGTGATTGGCGGGGGGGCCAACGAGAGACCCAGTACTTC. It translates to CASSDWRGGQRETQYF.

This clonotype was recorded once. A much larger clone differs from this one at a single base, so this may be a read error. The chain carries TRBV7-2 and TRBJ2-6; D not certain. Trimming shortened V by 7 bases and J by 3 bases, and 4 bases separated the two germline ends. This CDR3 region has 12 residues. Germline V gives CDR1 SGHTA, CDR2 FQGNSA. CDR3 in amino acids: CASTYGANVLTF. The CDR3 region has the DNA TGTGCCAGCACCTATGGGGCCAACGTCCTGACTTTC. Full variable domain (outside the CDR3, taken from reference TRBV7-2 and TRBJ2-6): GAGVSQSPSNKVTEKGKDVELRCDPISGHTALYWYRQSLGQGLEFLIYFQGNSAPDKSGLPSDRFSAERTGGSVSTLTIQRTQQEDSAVYLCASTYGANVLTFGAGSRLTVL.

The chain links TRBV5-6 to TRBJ2-3; 8 bases fit TRBD1. CDR3 length: 14 residues. Per the germline V gene, CDR1 is SGHDT and CDR2 is YYEEEE. Trimming took 4 bases from V and 7 from J; bases not matched to a gene: 8. DNA for the CDR3: TGTGCCAGCAGCCGACAGGGGAGCCGACATACGCAGTATTTT. Its protein is CASSRQGSRHTQYF.

This clonotype was detected a few times. This chain connects TRBV5-1 to TRBJ2-1, with 9 positions matching TRBD1. The junction had 10 bases not matched to a gene; V was cut back by 4 bases and J by 8 bases. The germline gives CDR1 SGHRS, CDR2 YFSETQ. This CDR3 region has 15 residues. The DNA for the CDR3 is TGCGCCAGCAGCCCGGTACAGGGGGCTAAGGATGAGCAGTTCTTC. It specifies CASSPVQGAKDEQFF.

The chain recombines TRBV3-1 with TRBJ1-4; 8 nucleotides line up with TRBD1. CDR3 length: 13 amino acids. V lost 4 bases to trimming and J lost 8 bases; unmatched junction nucleotides: 3. The germline gives CDR1 LGHDT, CDR2 YNNKEL (reference sequence). The CDR3: CASSPGTGEKLFF. The CDR3 coding sequence is TGTGCCAGCAGCCCCGGGACAGGCGAAAAACTGTTTTTT.

The V and J genes are TRBV3-1 and TRBJ1-6; weak D call: TRBD1 (6 bases). V dropped 4 bases and J dropped 7 bases, with 11 bases sitting between them. The CDR3 totals 14 residues. Looked up from germline, CDR1 is LGHDT and CDR2 is YNNKEL (reference sequence). CDR3 region: CASSLGQPNSPLHF. In DNA, the CDR3 is TGTGCCAGCAGCCTCGGACAGCCAAATTCACCCCTCCACTTT.

J is TRBJ2-2 and V is TRBV27; D assignment may be TRBD1 or TRBD2 (6 bases each). The CDR3 loop spans 16 amino acids. V was trimmed by 5 bases and J by 8 bases, leaving 21 bases between them. Per germline, CDR1 MNHEY and CDR2 SMNVEV (reference sequence). For the CDR3, the DNA is TGTGCCAGCAGTCCCCCCGACGGGGGCCTAACTGGGGAGCTGTTTTTT. Amino acids: CASSPPDGGLTGELFF.

This clonotype was recorded many times. One end of the junction does not line up with germline, which may come from a read error. J is TRBJ2-2 and V is TRBV7-2; 7 bases line up with TRBD1. CDR3 length: 14 amino acids. In germline, CDR1 is SGHTA, CDR2 FQGNSA. CDR3 protein: CASSRTGNTGELFF. The CDR3 bases are TGCGCCAGCAGCCGGACAGGGAACACCGGGGAGCTGTTTTTT.

This clonotype was observed a handful of times. The chain uses TRBV7-2 and TRBJ2-1; 11 bases agree with TRBD1. Germline-derived CDR1 and CDR2 are SGHTA and FQGNSA. Germline trimming cut 1 base from V and 7 bases from J; bases unmatched to any gene: 3. The CDR3 loop spans 15 amino acids. DNA of the CDR3: TGTGCCAGCAGCTTAGGGACAGGGGGCAAGAATGAGCAGTTCTTC. Protein product: CASSLGTGGKNEQFF. Full variable domain (outside the CDR3, taken from reference TRBV7-2 and TRBJ2-1): GAGVSQSPSNKVTEKGKDVELRCDPISGHTALYWYRQSLGQGLEFLIYFQGNSAPDKSGLPSDRFSAERTGGSVSTLTIQRTQQEDSAVYLCASSLGTGGKNEQFFGPGTRLTVL.

The rearrangement uses TRBV12-3 or TRBV12-4 and TRBJ2-3, with D perhaps being TRBD1 or TRBD2 (5 bases each). This CDR3 has 16 amino acids. V lost 2 bases and J 4 bases, leaving 16 bases between the germline ends. The CDR3 DNA reads TGTGCCAGCAGTTTAACCTTCCAGGGACGGGCAGATACGCAGTATTTT. Protein product: CASSLTFQGRADTQYF.

As for this clonotype: An end of the junction does not agree with germline; a read error may underlie this. Here the CDR3 reads CASRVQGVGDAQYF. The DNA for the CDR3 is TGTGCCAGTCGGGTACAGGGAGTGGGAGATGCGCAGTATTTT. The chain is built from TRBV19 and TRBJ2-3, with D perhaps TRBD1 (6 bases). CDR1 is LNHDA, CDR2 SQIVND, per germline (reference sequence). The CDR3 spans 14 residues.

This clonotype was recorded only once. The rearrangement links TRBV2 to TRBJ2-1, with D possibly called TRBD1 or TRBD2 (5 bases each). Trimming took off 10 bases at V and 6 bases at J, with 16 bases between the two ends. The length of the CDR3 is 13 residues. Germline CDR1 reads SNHLY; CDR2 reads FYNNEI. The CDR3 region is CATKAGTFNEQFF. DNA of the CDR3: TGTGCCACCAAAGCAGGGACGTTCAATGAGCAGTTCTTC.

The chain uses TRBV12-3 or TRBV12-4 and TRBJ1-1; no definite D call. Trimming pared 3 bases from V and 1 base from J, leaving 9 bases between. The CDR3 loop spans 14 amino acids. The DNA for the CDR3 is TGTGCCAGCAGTTTGGTCAACACGAACACTGAAGCTTTCTTT. Translated: CASSLVNTNTEAFF.